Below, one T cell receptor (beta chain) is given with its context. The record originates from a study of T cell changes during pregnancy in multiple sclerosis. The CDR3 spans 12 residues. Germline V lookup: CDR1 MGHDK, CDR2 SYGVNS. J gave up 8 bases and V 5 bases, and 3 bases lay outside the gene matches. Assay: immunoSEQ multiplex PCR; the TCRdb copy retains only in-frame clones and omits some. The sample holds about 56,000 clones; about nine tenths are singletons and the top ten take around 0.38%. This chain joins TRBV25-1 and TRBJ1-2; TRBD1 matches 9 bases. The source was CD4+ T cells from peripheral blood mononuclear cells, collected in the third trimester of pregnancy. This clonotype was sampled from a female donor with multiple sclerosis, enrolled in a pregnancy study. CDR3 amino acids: CASSQGQGGYTF. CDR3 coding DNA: TGTGCCAGCAGTCAAGGACAGGGGGGCTACACCTTC.